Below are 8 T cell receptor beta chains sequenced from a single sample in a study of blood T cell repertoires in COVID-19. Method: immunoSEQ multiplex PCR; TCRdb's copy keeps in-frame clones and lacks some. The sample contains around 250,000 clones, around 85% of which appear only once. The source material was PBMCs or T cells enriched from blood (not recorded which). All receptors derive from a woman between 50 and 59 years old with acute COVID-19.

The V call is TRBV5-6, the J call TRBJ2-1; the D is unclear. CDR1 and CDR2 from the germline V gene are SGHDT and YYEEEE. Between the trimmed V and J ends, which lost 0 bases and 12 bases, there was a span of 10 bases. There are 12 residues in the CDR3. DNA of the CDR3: TGTGCCAGCAGCTTGGTTACCGGGTCGCAGTTCTTC. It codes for CASSLVTGSQFF.

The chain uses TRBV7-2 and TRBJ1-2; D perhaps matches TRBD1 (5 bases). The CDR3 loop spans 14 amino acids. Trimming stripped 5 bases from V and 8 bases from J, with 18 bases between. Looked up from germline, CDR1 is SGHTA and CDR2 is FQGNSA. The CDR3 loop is CASSDNLGGWGYTF. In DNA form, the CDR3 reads TGTGCCAGCAGCGATAACCTGGGGGGATGGGGCTACACCTTC.

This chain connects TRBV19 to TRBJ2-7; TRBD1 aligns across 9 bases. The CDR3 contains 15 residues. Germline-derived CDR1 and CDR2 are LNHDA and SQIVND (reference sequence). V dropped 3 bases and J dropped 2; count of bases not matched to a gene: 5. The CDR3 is CASSIPGTGTYEQYF. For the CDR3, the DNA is TGTGCCAGTAGTATCCCCGGGACAGGGACCTACGAGCAGTACTTC.

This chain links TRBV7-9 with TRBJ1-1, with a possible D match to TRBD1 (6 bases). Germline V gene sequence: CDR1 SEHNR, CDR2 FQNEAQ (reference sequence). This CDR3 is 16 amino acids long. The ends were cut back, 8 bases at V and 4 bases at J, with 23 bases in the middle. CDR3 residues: CASSKVRGARGTEAFF. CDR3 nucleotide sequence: TGTGCCAGCTCGAAAGTAAGGGGAGCCAGGGGCACTGAAGCTTTCTTT.

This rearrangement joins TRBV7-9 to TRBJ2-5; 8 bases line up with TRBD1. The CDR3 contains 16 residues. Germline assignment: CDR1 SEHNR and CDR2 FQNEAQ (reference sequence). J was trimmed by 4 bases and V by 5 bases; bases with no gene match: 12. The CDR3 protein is CASSHLPGTGGETQYF. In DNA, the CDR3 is TGTGCCAGCAGCCACCTCCCCGGGACAGGAGGAGAGACCCAGTACTTC.

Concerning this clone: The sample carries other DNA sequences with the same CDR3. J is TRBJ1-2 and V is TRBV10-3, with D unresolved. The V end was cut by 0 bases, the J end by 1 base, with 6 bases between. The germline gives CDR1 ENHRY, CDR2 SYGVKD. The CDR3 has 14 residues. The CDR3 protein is CAISESSVNYGYTF. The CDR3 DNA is TGTGCCATCAGTGAGTCGTCAGTTAACTATGGCTACACCTTC.

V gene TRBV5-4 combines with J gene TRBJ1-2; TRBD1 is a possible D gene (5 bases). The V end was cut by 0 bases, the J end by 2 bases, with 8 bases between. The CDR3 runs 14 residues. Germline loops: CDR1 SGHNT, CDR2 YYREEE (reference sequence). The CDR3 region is CASSLGGENYGYTF. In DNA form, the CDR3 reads TGTGCCAGCAGCTTGGGGGGCGAGAACTATGGCTACACCTTC.

DNA for the CDR3: TGCGCCAGCAGCTGGAGCGGGGAAATCACTCAGCCCCAGCATTTT. It is translated as CASSWSGEITQPQHF. The rearrangement links TRBV5-1 to TRBJ1-5; no clear D. V was trimmed by 3 bases and J by 6 bases, leaving 16 bases between them. The CDR3 length is 15 residues. The germline V gene has CDR1 SGHRS and CDR2 YFSETQ.